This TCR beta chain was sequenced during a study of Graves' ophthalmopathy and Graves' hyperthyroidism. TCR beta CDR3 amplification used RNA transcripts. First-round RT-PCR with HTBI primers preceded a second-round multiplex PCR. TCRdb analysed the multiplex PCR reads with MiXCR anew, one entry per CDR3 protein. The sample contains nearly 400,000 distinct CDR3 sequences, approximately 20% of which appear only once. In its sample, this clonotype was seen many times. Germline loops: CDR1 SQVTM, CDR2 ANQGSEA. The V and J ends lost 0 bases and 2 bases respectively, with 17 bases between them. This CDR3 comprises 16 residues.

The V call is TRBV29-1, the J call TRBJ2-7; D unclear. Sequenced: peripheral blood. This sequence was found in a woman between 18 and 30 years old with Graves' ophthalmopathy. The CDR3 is CSVEDTTTHSTYEQYF. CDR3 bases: TGCAGCGTTGAAGATACGACCACACATTCAACCTACGAGCAGTACTTC.